This T cell receptor (beta chain) is from a study of blood T cell repertoires in COVID-19. Across the whole study: Acute and convalescent COVID-19 specimens originated in the United States, Italy and Spain.

This clone is medium-sized (0.01 to 0.1%). This sample also contains other DNA sequences that code for the same CDR3. Methods used by the authors: Nucleated cell number was recorded as an estimate derived from reference gene primer amplification. The data were produced by immunoSEQ multiplex PCR, yet TCRdb's version contains in-frame clones alone and is incomplete. The V and J calls and clone size were taken over from that table, and D and trimming were inferred from the DNA. The repertoire holds approximately 54,000 clones, around nine tenths seen once, with 3.9% in the top ten. V was trimmed by 4 bases and J by 0 bases, leaving 7 bases between them. From germline, CDR1 is LNHDA and CDR2 SQIVND (reference sequence). The CDR3 is 13 residues long.

The V call is TRBV19, the J call TRBJ2-7; D is undetermined. Sequencing was carried out using peripheral blood. The TCR sequence derives from a man aged 45 to 65 with acute or convalescent COVID-19. The CDR3 region is CASSSQASYEQYF. DNA of the CDR3: TGTGCCAGTAGTAGTCAGGCCTCCTACGAGCAGTACTTC.